The 9 T cell receptor beta chains in this list originate from one sample, sequenced in a study of cytomegalovirus exposure and HLA in healthy donors. PCR used 60 Vbeta primers and 13 Jbeta primers. Sequenced by immunoSEQ multiplex PCR; TCRdb stores in-frame clones only, minus some. The sample contains 210,000 or so clones, 77% of which appear only once. The sample comprised PBMCs. These TCRs come from an older woman in good health and CMV-seropositive.

V and J are TRBV27 and TRBJ2-5, with TRBD1 identical over 7 bases. CDR1 and CDR2 from the germline V gene are MNHEY and SMNVEV (reference sequence). The CDR3 runs to 13 residues. V trimming: 3 bases; J trimming: 5 bases; junction bases outside the gene matches: 3. CDR3 in DNA: TGTGCCAGCAGTTTGAGGGGGCTGGAGACCCAGTACTTC. Translated: CASSLRGLETQYF.

DNA for the CDR3: TGCGCCAGCAGAGTAGATTCAACTAATGAAAAACTGTTTTTT. Amino acid sequence: CASRVDSTNEKLFF. This chain uses TRBV5-1 with TRBJ1-4; no clear D gene. CDR1 is SGHRS, CDR2 YFSETQ, per germline. The CDR3 covers 14 residues. Deletions cut 5 bases from V and 0 bases from J, with 8 bases between. The full variable domain, rest sourced from reference TRBV5-1 and TRBJ1-4, is KAGVTQTPRYLIKTRGQQVTLSCSPISGHRSVSWYQQTPGQGLQFLFEYFSETQRNKGNFPGRFSGRQFSNSRSEMNVSTLELGDSALYLCASRVDSTNEKLFFGSGTQLSVL.

The chain uses TRBV5-1 and TRBJ2-2; the match to TRBD1 covers 8 bases. This CDR3 region has 14 residues. Per germline, CDR1 SGHRS and CDR2 YFSETQ. The J segment lost 4 bases and the V segment lost 3 bases, leaving 2 bases of the junction unmatched. The CDR3 region is CASSSQGATGELFF. The CDR3 DNA is TGCGCCAGCAGCTCTCAGGGGGCCACCGGGGAGCTGTTTTTT.

This chain uses TRBV2 with TRBJ2-2, with 10 nucleotides matching TRBD2. The germline V gene has CDR1 SNHLY and CDR2 FYNNEI. The V gene end was trimmed by 7 bases and the J gene end by 4 bases; junction bases not matched to a gene: 3. This CDR3 is 14 amino acids long. The CDR3 is CASKREGGTGELFF. For the CDR3, the DNA is TGTGCCAGCAAGCGGGAGGGCGGCACCGGGGAGCTGTTTTTT.

The chain is built from TRBV21-1 and TRBJ1-2; the table gives TRBD1 as D, unverified against the DNA. TRBV21-1 represents a pseudogene. The CDR3 is 16 amino acids. DNA of the CDR3: TGTGCCAGCAGCACTGGACGAGCAGGGAAGGACTATGGCTACACCTTC. Encoded protein: CASSTGRAGKDYGYTF.

The chain has TRBV11-2 and TRBJ2-5, with a weak D call TRBD2 (6 bases). The DNA end is more similar to TRBJ2-7, so the J call may be wrong. This CDR3 spans 15 amino acids. The germline gives CDR1 SGHAT, CDR2 FQNNGV. CDR3 coding DNA: TGTGCCAGCAGCTTACATGGGGGGAGCTCCTACGAGCAGTACTTC. This translates into CASSLHGGSSYEQYF.

The CDR3 DNA follows: TGTGCCAGCAGGATGGGCGCTGAAGCTTTCTTT. As protein: CASRMGAEAFF. This chain connects TRBV6-5 to TRBJ1-1; no firm D call. Deletions cut 6 bases from V and 6 bases from J, with 8 bases between. The CDR3 has 11 residues. Germline V lookup: CDR1 MNHEY, CDR2 SVGAGI.

A note on this clone: Other nucleotide sequences in the sample specify the same CDR3. The chain uses TRBV7-2 and TRBJ2-7; 8 bases are shared with TRBD2. CDR3 length: 17 residues. After removal of 7 bases from V and 2 bases from J, the junction contained 16 bases not matched to a gene. Germline values: CDR1 SGHTA, CDR2 FQGNSA. The chain's CDR3 is CASTWGSAGVGTYEQYF. The CDR3 nucleotides are TGTGCCAGCACCTGGGGTTCAGCGGGAGTGGGAACCTACGAGCAGTACTTC. The full variable domain, in which reference TRBV7-2 and TRBJ2-7 provide the parts outside the CDR3, is GAGVSQSPSNKVTEKGKDVELRCDPISGHTALYWYRQSLGQGLEFLIYFQGNSAPDKSGLPSDRFSAERTGGSVSTLTIQRTQQEDSAVYLCASTWGSAGVGTYEQYFGPGTRLTVT.

The genes are TRBV9 and TRBJ2-3, with 16 nucleotides matching TRBD2. The CDR3 has 18 amino acids. The germline gives CDR1 SGDLS, CDR2 YYNGEE. V dropped 4 bases and J dropped 2; count of bases not matched to a gene: 7. CDR3 bases: TGTGCCAGCAGCATCGGGACTAGCGGGGGGGGGTACACAGATACGCAGTATTTT. Protein sequence: CASSIGTSGGGYTDTQYF.